This TCR beta chain was profiled in a study of blood T cell repertoires in COVID-19. Between the trimmed V and J ends, which lost 7 bases and 0 bases, there was a span of 21 bases. CDR1 is LNHDA, CDR2 SQIVND, per germline (reference sequence). This CDR3 contains 17 residues. Repertoires were generated with immunoSEQ multiplex PCR, while TCRdb's copy carries only in-frame clones and drops some. This table holds roughly 260,000 clones, roughly 80% found once. V is TRBV19 and J is TRBJ1-2; TRBD1 might be the D (5 bases). Sequences were obtained from peripheral blood. The sequence was obtained from a woman between 40 and 55 years old with active or convalescent COVID-19. In DNA form, the CDR3 reads TGTGCCAGTACCGATCAGGGAAGGGCCTTATCTAACTATGGCTACACCTTC. This codes for CASTDQGRALSNYGYTF. Filled out from reference TRBV19 and TRBJ1-2, the complete variable domain reads DGGITQSPKYLFRKEGQNVTLSCEQNLNHDAMYWYRQDPGQGLRLIYYSQIVNDFQKGDIAEGYSVSREKKESFPLTVTSAQKNPTAFYLCASTDQGRALSNYGYTFGSGTRLTVV.